A single sample gave rise to the 23 T cell receptor beta chains below, sequenced in a study of cytomegalovirus exposure and HLA in healthy donors. This PCR relied on a set of 60 Vbeta primers and 13 Jbeta primers. Sequencing used immunoSEQ multiplex PCR; TCRdb keeps in-frame clones, though not all of them. This table has roughly 110,000 clones, approximately 80% appearing once. The sample comprised PBMCs. The source of these receptors is a woman in her thirties in good health and CMV-seropositive.

The rearrangement links TRBV6-1 to TRBJ2-7, with TRBD2 matching 8 bases. The V gene end was trimmed by 0 bases and the J gene end by 3 bases; junction bases not matched to a gene: 4. The germline V gene has CDR1 MNHNS and CDR2 SASEGT. This CDR3 region has 15 residues. DNA for the CDR3: TGTGCCAGCAGTGAAGCATTAGCGGGGTACTACGAGCAGTACTTC. It translates to CASSEALAGYYEQYF.

The chain carries TRBV9 and TRBJ1-1, with D possibly being TRBD1 (5 bases). CDR1 and CDR2 from the germline V gene are SGDLS and YYNGEE. The length of the CDR3 is 15 residues. V was clipped by 2 bases and J by 4 bases, with 15 bases between them. The CDR3 DNA sequence: TGTGCCAGCAGCGTCGGGGAGGGGAGGGCCACTGAAGCTTTCTTT. It codes for CASSVGEGRATEAFF.

This chain connects TRBV30 to TRBJ1-4, with D possibly being TRBD1 (6 bases). This CDR3 spans 14 amino acids. V lost 4 bases and J 6 bases, leaving 15 bases between the germline ends. Germline V gene lookup returns CDR1 GTSNPN and CDR2 SVGIG (reference sequence). The CDR3 region has the DNA TGTGCCTGGACACGCCAGGGGTTACATGAAAAACTGTTTTTT. Its protein product is CAWTRQGLHEKLFF.

This rearrangement joins TRBV21-1 to TRBJ2-7; TRBD2 is the table's D call, not checked against the DNA. TRBV21-1 is a listed pseudogene. This CDR3 has 15 residues. CDR3 DNA sequence: TGTGCCAGCAGCTCAGGGACTAGCGGATCCTACGAGCAGTACTTC. It specifies CASSSGTSGSYEQYF.

This chain links TRBV10-3 with TRBJ2-5; 12 bases are a match to TRBD2. J gave up 5 bases and V 2 bases, and 3 bases lay outside the gene matches. This CDR3 is built from 15 residues. CDR1 is ENHRY and CDR2 is SYGVKD in the germline V gene. The CDR3 is CAISETSGRSETQYF. The DNA of the CDR3 is TGTGCCATCAGTGAGACTAGCGGGAGGTCCGAGACCCAGTACTTC.

The chain employs TRBV18 and TRBJ1-1; weak D call: TRBD1 (6 bases). The CDR3 is made up of 14 amino acids. Germline values: CDR1 KGHSH, CDR2 LQKENI. V dropped 6 bases and J dropped 1 base, with 12 bases sitting between them. This CDR3 reads CASSNRGTNTEAFF. CDR3 bases: TGTGCCAGCTCCAATAGGGGGACGAACACTGAAGCTTTCTTT. The full variable domain, in which reference TRBV18 and TRBJ1-1 provide the parts outside the CDR3, is NAGVMQNPRHLVRRRGQEARLRCSPMKGHSHVYWYRQLPEEGLKFMVYLQKENIIDESGMPKERFSAEFPKEGPSILRIQQVVRGDSAAYFCASSNRGTNTEAFFGQGTRLTVV.

The chain recombines TRBV15 with TRBJ2-3; D is perhaps TRBD2 (5 bases). Germline values: CDR1 LNHNV, CDR2 YYDKDF (reference sequence). Trimming stripped 0 bases from V and 2 bases from J, with 9 bases between. The CDR3 has 15 amino acids. The CDR3 loop reads CATSRESGFTDTQYF. The CDR3 DNA reads TGTGCCACCAGCAGAGAGTCGGGGTTCACAGATACGCAGTATTTT. Full variable domain (outside the CDR3, taken from reference TRBV15 and TRBJ2-3): DAMVIQNPRYQVTQFGKPVTLSCSQTLNHNVMYWYQQKSSQAPKLLFHYYDKDFNNEADTPDNFQSRRPNTSFCFLDIRSPGLGDTAMYLCATSRESGFTDTQYFGPGTRLTVL.

The rearrangement uses TRBV2 and TRBJ2-1; D gene ambiguous. Looked up from germline, CDR1 is SNHLY and CDR2 is FYNNEI. Trimming left V 11 bases short and J 3 bases short, with 11 bases between. The CDR3 sequence is 12 residues long. Here the CDR3 DNA reads TGTGCCGGCTTTAAAAGCTACAATGAGCAGTTCTTC. Translation: CAGFKSYNEQFF.

CDR3 coding DNA: TGTGCCAGCAGCTTAGGGGGAGCGGGGGGGCCAAACAATGAGCAGTTCTTC. Protein: CASSLGGAGGPNNEQFF. The V and J genes are TRBV11-3 and TRBJ2-1; 10 bases are a match to TRBD2. The CDR3 is 17 amino acids. Per germline, CDR1 SGHNT and CDR2 YENEEA. J lost 5 bases, V lost 1 base, and 8 bases had no gene match.

This clone was observed a few times. The V gene is TRBV9, the J gene TRBJ2-5, with TRBD2 identical over 8 bases. Germline trimming cut 0 bases from V and 7 bases from J; bases unmatched to any gene: 2. CDR1 SGDLS and CDR2 YYNGEE come from the germline V gene. The CDR3 length is 13 residues. The CDR3 sequence is CASSVGTSLTQYF. CDR3 nucleotide sequence: TGTGCCAGCAGCGTAGGGACTAGCTTGACCCAGTACTTC.

This clone turned up a few times. V is TRBV10-3 and J is TRBJ1-1; tentative D call: TRBD1 (6 bases). The CDR3 contains 17 residues. Trimming cost V 6 bases and J 5 bases, with 25 bases left between them. CDR1 and CDR2 (germline): ENHRY, SYGVKD. In DNA form, the CDR3 reads TGTGCCATCAGACCCGGAACTGGGGGGCCGGGAGGGACTGAAGCTTTCTTT. It is translated as CAIRPGTGGPGGTEAFF.

The rearrangement links TRBV11-3 to TRBJ2-7, with D maybe TRBD1 (5 bases). V gave up 1 base and J gave up 2 bases, with 18 bases separating them. The CDR3 length is 17 residues. Germline CDR1 is SGHNT and CDR2 is YENEEA. The CDR3 here is CASSLGIDSKITYEQYF. The CDR3 nucleotides are TGTGCCAGCAGCTTAGGTATCGACAGCAAGATTACCTACGAGCAGTACTTC.

The V call is TRBV5-1, the J call TRBJ2-1; D perhaps matches TRBD2 (5 bases). The CDR3 is 11 residues long. Between the trimmed V and J ends, which lost 6 bases and 10 bases, there was a span of 11 bases. The V gene's germline CDR1 is SGHRS and CDR2 YFSETQ. In nucleotides, the CDR3 is TGCGCCAGCACTGAGGGTCCCGAGCAGTTCTTC. Encoded protein: CASTEGPEQFF. Complete variable domain (other parts from reference TRBV5-1 and TRBJ2-1): KAGVTQTPRYLIKTRGQQVTLSCSPISGHRSVSWYQQTPGQGLQFLFEYFSETQRNKGNFPGRFSGRQFSNSRSEMNVSTLELGDSALYLCASTEGPEQFFGPGTRLTVL.

The chain links TRBV7-9 to TRBJ2-1, with 8 bases fitting TRBD1. Unmatched junction bases numbered 1, after V lost 1 base and J lost 2 bases. The CDR3 is 15 residues long. Germline V gene sequence: CDR1 SEHNR, CDR2 FQNEAQ (reference sequence). The CDR3 loop is CASSLVQGAYNEQFF. In DNA form, the CDR3 reads TGTGCCAGCAGCTTAGTACAGGGGGCCTACAATGAGCAGTTCTTC.

This rearrangement joins TRBV19 to TRBJ1-3; TRBD1 aligns across 8 bases. V shed 7 bases, J shed 0 bases, and the junction held 14 bases outside the gene matches. Looked up from germline, CDR1 is LNHDA and CDR2 is SQIVND (reference sequence). This CDR3 is 18 amino acids long. Here the CDR3 reads CASIRTGYYIPSGNTIYF. CDR3 DNA sequence: TGTGCCAGTATCCGGACAGGGTATTATATTCCCTCTGGAAACACCATATATTTT.

The genes are TRBV18 and TRBJ1-2; TRBD1 might be the D (5 bases). This CDR3 is built from 16 residues. Germline CDR1 reads KGHSH; CDR2 reads LQKENI. V was pared by 3 bases and J by 6 bases, with 20 bases between. Here the CDR3 reads CASSPLSQAYGDGYTF. Written as DNA, the CDR3 is TGTGCCAGCTCACCGCTTTCACAGGCTTACGGAGATGGCTACACCTTC.

The CDR3 nucleotides are TGTGCCAGCAGCCCAAGTTGGGCCAATCAGCCCCAGCATTTT. Residues: CASSPSWANQPQHF. This chain connects TRBV9 to TRBJ1-5; unclear D gene. Trimming took off 4 bases at V and 3 bases at J, with 11 bases between the two ends. Germline CDR1 is SGDLS and CDR2 is YYNGEE. The CDR3 loop spans 14 amino acids. The whole variable domain, filled in from reference TRBV9 and TRBJ1-5, reads DSGVTQTPKHLITATGQRVTLRCSPRSGDLSVYWYQQSLDQGLQFLIQYYNGEERAKGNILERFSAQQFPDLHSELNLSSLELGDSALYFCASSPSWANQPQHFGDGTRLSIL.

The V call is TRBV5-1, the J call TRBJ2-5, with a weak D call TRBD1 (6 bases). CDR3 size: 13 residues. Trimming cost V 5 bases and J 2 bases, with 10 bases left between them. Looked up from germline, CDR1 is SGHRS and CDR2 is YFSETQ. The DNA for the CDR3 is TGCGCCAGCAGAGAAACAGGGCAAGAGACCCAGTACTTC. Translating it yields CASRETGQETQYF.

The chain recombines TRBV6-7 with TRBJ2-1; 8 bases fit TRBD2. TRBV6-7 qualifies as an ORF whose function is uncertain. The CDR3 sequence is 16 residues long. V was clipped by 8 bases and J by 5 bases; unmatched bases: 14. The CDR3 loop reads CASLPRTSGEDNEQFF. In DNA form, the CDR3 reads TGTGCCAGCCTACCCCGTACTAGCGGAGAAGACAATGAGCAGTTCTTC.

The chain links TRBV5-1 to TRBJ1-3, with TRBD1 matching 8 bases. Germline V lookup: CDR1 SGHRS, CDR2 YFSETQ. The CDR3 sequence is 16 residues long. V shed 4 bases, J shed 0 bases, and the junction held 6 bases outside the gene matches. This chain's CDR3 is CASSHQTGDSGNTIYF. The CDR3 nucleotides read TGCGCCAGCAGCCACCAGACAGGGGACTCTGGAAACACCATATATTTT.

The chain joins TRBV10-3 to TRBJ2-1, with 8 bases aligning to TRBD2. Germline V lookup: CDR1 ENHRY, CDR2 SYGVKD. After removal of 4 bases from V and 4 bases from J, the junction contained 3 bases not matched to a gene. The CDR3 sequence is 14 residues long. CDR3 coding DNA: TGTGCCATCAGTGTCGGGGGGGAGTACAATGAGCAGTTCTTC. It is translated as CAISVGGEYNEQFF.

J is TRBJ2-3 and V is TRBV6-5; 8 bases are a match to TRBD2. This CDR3 spans 12 amino acids. Trimming took 4 bases from V and 6 from J; bases not matched to a gene: 0. CDR1 and CDR2 (germline): MNHEY, SVGAGI. CDR3 amino acids: CASSLAGDTQYF. Here the CDR3 DNA reads TGTGCCAGCAGTTTAGCGGGGGATACGCAGTATTTT.

This chain links TRBV9 with TRBJ1-1; no clear D. The CDR3 spans 14 residues. Trimming cost V 4 bases and J 3 bases, with 13 bases left between them. Germline loops: CDR1 SGDLS, CDR2 YYNGEE. CDR3 protein: CASSPYGGDTEAFF. CDR3 nucleotide sequence: TGTGCCAGCAGCCCGTACGGCGGGGACACTGAAGCTTTCTTT.